This is a list of T cell receptor beta chains from one sample in a study of human T cells and chemical hapten exposure. Each CDR3 protein gets one entry after TCRdb re-called the RACE reads with MiXCR. Of about 31,000 distinct CDR3 sequences in the sample, 6% to 7.5% were seen once. The sample was whole blood. The origin of the receptors is a human donor in good health. Some clones in this sample may be carry-over from other donors' samples. CDR3s include the opening cysteine and the closing phenylalanine or tryptophan. Each record gives: D gene, V gene, CDR3 length, clone size, J gene, CDR3 protein, CDR3 DNA. A D gene is named only where the DNA matches it firmly. A clone size is listed for some rows: how often the clone was seen (once, few, many), or a class if it is expanded.

TRBD2	TRBV12-3/TRBV12-4	20	many	TRBJ2-1	CASSLALGLAGADSYNEQFF	TGTGCCAGCAGTTTAGCGCTGGGACTAGCGGGGGCTGACTCCTACAATGAGCAGTTCTTC
.	TRBV10-3	13	many	TRBJ2-2	CAIGGEEFGELFF	TGTGCCATCGGGGGTGAGGAGTTCGGGGAGCTGTTTTTT
.	TRBV29-1	11	many	TRBJ2-7	CSVAEYYEQYF	TGCAGCGTCGCAGAATACTACGAGCAGTACTTC
.	TRBV12-3/TRBV12-4	14	.	TRBJ1-1	CASSLTRSNTEAFF	TGTGCCAGCAGTTTAACGCGATCGAACACTGAAGCTTTCTTT
.	TRBV7-2	15	.	TRBJ2-7	CASSPLRDTISEQYF	TGTGCCAGCAGCCCTTTGAGGGACACTATTAGCGAGCAGTACTTC
.	TRBV28	13	few	TRBJ2-7	CASSFAGSYEQYF	TGTGCCAGCAGTTTTGCAGGTAGTTACGAGCAGTACTTC
.	TRBV5-5	13	.	TRBJ2-3	CASSLGLADTQYF	TGTGCCAGCAGCTTGGGATTGGCAGATACGCAGTATTTT
TRBD2	TRBV6-5	12	.	TRBJ2-1	CASRGLGGEQFF	TGTGCCAGCAGGGGACTAGGGGGTGAGCAGTTCTTC
.	TRBV14	11	many	TRBJ2-1	CASSQVNEQFF	TGTGCCAGCAGCCAAGTTAATGAGCAGTTCTTC
.	TRBV18	14	many	TRBJ1-2	CASSPEGDSYGYTF	TGTGCCAGCTCACCCGAAGGGGACTCCTATGGCTACACCTTC
.	TRBV30	16	.	TRBJ2-7	CAWSRLTGHRSYEQYF	TGTGCCTGGAGTCGATTGACAGGCCACCGATCCTACGAGCAGTACTTC
TRBD2	TRBV3-1	13	few	TRBJ2-1	CASSQQLAGWQFF	TGTGCCAGCAGCCAACAGCTAGCGGGGTGGCAGTTCTTC
.	TRBV30	11	.	TRBJ1-4	CAWNGNEKLFF	TGTGCCTGGAATGGAAATGAAAAACTGTTTTTT
.	TRBV4-1	11	many	TRBJ2-1	CASSRYNEQFF	TGCGCCAGCAGCCGATACAATGAGCAGTTCTTC
.	TRBV3-1	15	many	TRBJ1-5	CASSPGVGGNQPQHF	TGTGCCAGCAGCCCAGGGGTTGGAGGCAATCAGCCCCAGCATTTT
TRBD2	TRBV2	14	many	TRBJ2-3	CASSSGLGTDTQYF	TGTGCCAGCAGTTCGGGACTAGGCACAGATACGCAGTATTTT
.	TRBV20-1	14	many	TRBJ1-6	CSARDMGGSSPLHF	TGCAGTGCTAGGGATATGGGGGGCAGTTCACCCCTCCACTTT
TRBD2	TRBV6-1	16	many	TRBJ2-1	CASSPRRAGPTNEQFF	TGTGCCAGCAGCCCGAGGCGAGCGGGGCCTACCAATGAGCAGTTCTTC
TRBD1	TRBV10-3	16	few	TRBJ1-6	CAISEWDRAGNSPLHF	TGTGCCATCAGTGAGTGGGACAGGGCCGGGAATTCACCCCTCCACTTT
.	TRBV19	15	.	TRBJ2-2	CASSDRTENTGELFF	TGTGCCAGTAGTGACCGGACAGAGAACACCGGGGAGCTGTTTTTT
.	TRBV20-1	13	many	TRBJ2-5	CSQKEGGQETQYF	TGCAGTCAGAAGGAGGGGGGTCAAGAGACCCAGTACTTC
TRBD2	TRBV20-1	13	many	TRBJ2-1	CSASLAGGDEQFF	TGCAGTGCTAGTTTAGCGGGGGGCGATGAGCAGTTCTTC
.	TRBV4-1	15	few	TRBJ1-4	CASSQEAAGGGKLFF	TGCGCCAGCAGCCAAGAGGCAGCGGGGGGAGGAAAACTGTTTTTT
.	TRBV5-8	15	few	TRBJ2-2	CASSLPSTNTGELFF	TGTGCCAGCAGCTTGCCGTCTACGAACACCGGGGAGCTGTTTTTT